The T cell receptor (beta chain) described here comes from a study of blood T cell repertoires in COVID-19. Repertoires were generated with immunoSEQ multiplex PCR, while TCRdb's copy carries only in-frame clones and drops some. The sample includes around 150,000 clones, over 75% seen only once; the top ten take about 11%. Germline CDR1 is MNHEY and CDR2 is SMNVEV (reference sequence). This CDR3 comprises 13 residues. The germline V and J ends were trimmed by 6 bases and 5 bases, with 13 bases remaining between them. This chain links TRBV27 with TRBJ2-5, with D tentatively TRBD2 (5 bases). Sequenced input: PBMCs or T cells enriched from blood (not recorded which). This receptor was obtained from a man aged 50-60 years who had recovered from COVID-19. This chain's CDR3 is CASSSRRAETQYF. CDR3 DNA: TGTGCCAGCAGCTCGAGGCGGGCCGAGACCCAGTACTTC.